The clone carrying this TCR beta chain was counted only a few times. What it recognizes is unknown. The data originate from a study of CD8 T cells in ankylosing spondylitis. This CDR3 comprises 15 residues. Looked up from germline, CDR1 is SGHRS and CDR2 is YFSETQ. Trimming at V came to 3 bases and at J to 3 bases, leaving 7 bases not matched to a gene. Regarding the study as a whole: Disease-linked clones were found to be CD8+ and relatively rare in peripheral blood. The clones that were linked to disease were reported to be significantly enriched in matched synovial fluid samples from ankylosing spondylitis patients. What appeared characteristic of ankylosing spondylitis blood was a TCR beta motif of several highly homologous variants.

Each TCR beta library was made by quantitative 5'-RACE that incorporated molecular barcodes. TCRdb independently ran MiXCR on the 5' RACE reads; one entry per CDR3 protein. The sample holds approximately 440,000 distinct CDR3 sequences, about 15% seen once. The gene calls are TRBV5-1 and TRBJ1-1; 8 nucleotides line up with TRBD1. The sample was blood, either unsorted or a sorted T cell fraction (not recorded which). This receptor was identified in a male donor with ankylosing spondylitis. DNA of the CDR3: TGCGCCAGCAGCTGGGAAGGACAGGGCTACACTGAAGCTTTCTTT. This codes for CASSWEGQGYTEAFF. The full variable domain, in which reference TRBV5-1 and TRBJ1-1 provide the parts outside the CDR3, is KAGVTQTPRYLIKTRGQQVTLSCSPISGHRSVSWYQQTPGQGLQFLFEYFSETQRNKGNFPGRFSGRQFSNSRSEMNVSTLELGDSALYLCASSWEGQGYTEAFFGQGTRLTVV.